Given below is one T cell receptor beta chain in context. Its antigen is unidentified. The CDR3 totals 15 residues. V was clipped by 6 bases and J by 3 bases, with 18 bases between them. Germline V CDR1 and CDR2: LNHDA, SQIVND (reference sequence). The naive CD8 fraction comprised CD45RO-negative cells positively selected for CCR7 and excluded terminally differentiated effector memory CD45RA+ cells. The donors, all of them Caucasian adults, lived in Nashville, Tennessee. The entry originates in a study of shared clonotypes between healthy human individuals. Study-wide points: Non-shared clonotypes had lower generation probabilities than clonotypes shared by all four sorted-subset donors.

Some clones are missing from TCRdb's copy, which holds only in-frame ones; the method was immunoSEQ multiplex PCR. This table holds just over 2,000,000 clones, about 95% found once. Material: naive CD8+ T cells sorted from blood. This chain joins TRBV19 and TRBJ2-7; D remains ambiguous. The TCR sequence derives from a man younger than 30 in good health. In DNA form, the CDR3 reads TGTGCCAGTAGCCCCTCCTGGACCTACAACTACGAGCAGTACTTC. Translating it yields CASSPSWTYNYEQYF.